Each of the 10 T cell receptor beta chains below was sequenced from the same sample in a study of shared clonotypes between healthy human individuals (dated by TCRdb to the early 2020s). The library was prepared using the immunoSEQ multiplex PCR assay. TCRdb obtained this table from immuneACCESS and retained in-frame rearrangements with V and J assigned. These tables miss some clones; where compared with another copy, unresolved V genes account for less than half of the shortfall, and the remainder is unexplained. This sample is represented by 2 million to 2.5 million clones; over 90% of them were singletons. Together, the top ten hold 0.39% of the sample. The sequenced sample consisted of naive CD4+ T cells from PBMCs. Per the publication, the cell subset or site label means: CD45RA+ positively selected. The origin of the receptors is a man younger than 35 in good health. Some clones in this sample may be carry-over from other donors' samples.

The V call is TRBV5-4, the J call TRBJ2-1; TRBD2 matches 9 bases. The CDR3 runs to 16 residues. The germline CDR1 and CDR2 sequences are SGHNT and YYREEE (reference sequence). With V trimmed by 4 bases and J by 6 bases, 11 bases remained unmatched. Written as DNA, the CDR3 is TGTGCCAGCAGCAAACTTGTAGCGGGAGATCTCAATGAGCAGTTCTTC. It translates to CASSKLVAGDLNEQFF. Full variable domain (missing parts from reference TRBV5-4 and TRBJ2-1): ETGVTQSPTHLIKTRGQQVTLRCSSQSGHNTVSWYQQALGQGPQFIFQYYREEENGRGNFPPRFSGLQFPNYSSELNVNALELDDSALYLCASSKLVAGDLNEQFFGPGTRLTVL.

This chain connects TRBV7-6 to TRBJ2-7, with D tentatively TRBD1 or TRBD2 (5 bases each). Germline loops: CDR1 SGHVS, CDR2 FNYEAQ. The CDR3 is 15 residues long. Trimming removed 5 bases at V and 0 bases at J, with 14 bases between. CDR3 nucleotides: TGTGCCAGCAGCGAACTGGACGGGACCTCCTACGAGCAGTACTTC. This sequence encodes CASSELDGTSYEQYF.

Points on this clone: Since a far larger clone is one base different, this is likely a read error. Additional DNA sequences in this sample encode the identical CDR3. The chain has TRBV2 and TRBJ2-5; D is unclear. There are 10 residues in the CDR3. The V and J ends lost 5 bases and 2 bases respectively, with 0 bases between them. Per the germline V gene, CDR1 is SNHLY and CDR2 is FYNNEI. CDR3 DNA: TGTGCCAGCAGTCAAGAGACCCAGTACTTC. Residues: CASSQETQYF.

This sequence joins TRBV9 and TRBJ2-7; the D call may be TRBD1 or TRBD2 (6 bases each). Trimming left V 0 bases short and J 2 bases short, with 15 bases between. Germline V gives CDR1 SGDLS, CDR2 YYNGEE. The CDR3 spans 16 residues. In DNA, the CDR3 is TGTGCCAGCAGCGTAGGACTAGGGGGGACCACCTACGAGCAGTACTTC. It encodes CASSVGLGGTTYEQYF. Using reference TRBV9 and TRBJ2-7 for the parts outside the CDR3, the full variable domain is DSGVTQTPKHLITATGQRVTLRCSPRSGDLSVYWYQQSLDQGLQFLIQYYNGEERAKGNILERFSAQQFPDLHSELNLSSLELGDSALYFCASSVGLGGTTYEQYFGPGTRLTVT.

The chain recombines TRBV6-4 with TRBJ1-3; 8 positions agree with TRBD1. This CDR3 has 19 amino acids. The ends lost 6 bases at V and 1 base at J; junction bases unmatched: 17. CDR1 is MRHNA and CDR2 is SNTAGT in the germline V gene. The CDR3 region has the DNA TGTGCCAGCAGGTCCCCGGACAGGGCTTGGTGGGGATCTGGAAACACCATATATTTT. This codes for CASRSPDRAWWGSGNTIYF.

V gene TRBV7-9 combines with J gene TRBJ1-5; a weak D match, TRBD1 (6 bases). Germline assignment: CDR1 SEHNR and CDR2 FQNEAQ (reference sequence). This CDR3 comprises 16 residues. Trimming stripped 5 bases from V and 5 bases from J, with 19 bases between. The DNA of the CDR3 is TGTGCCAGCAGCGATCAGACAGGCCCCTACGATCAGCCCCAGCATTTT. Translation: CASSDQTGPYDQPQHF.

This clone occurred a few times. The chain recombines TRBV11-2 with TRBJ2-3; no definite D call. Germline V gene lookup returns CDR1 SGHAT and CDR2 FQNNGV. Trimming cost V 5 bases and J 6 bases, with 6 bases left between them. This CDR3 is built from 11 residues. The chain's CDR3 is CASSPQDTQYF. The CDR3 nucleotides are TGTGCCAGCAGCCCCCAGGATACGCAGTATTTT.

The chain uses TRBV18 and TRBJ2-6; tentatively, D is TRBD1 (5 bases). V lost 5 bases to trimming and J lost 2 bases, with 7 bases between them. CDR3 length: 14 residues. The V gene's germline CDR1 is KGHSH and CDR2 LQKENI. The CDR3 sequence is CASSLDTGANVLTF. The CDR3 DNA sequence: TGTGCCAGCTCATTGGACACTGGGGCCAACGTCCTGACTTTC.

The V gene is TRBV7-2, the J gene TRBJ2-2; 10 bases match TRBD2. Per the germline V gene, CDR1 is SGHTA and CDR2 is FQGNSA. The J segment lost 6 bases and the V segment lost 1 base, leaving 8 bases of the junction unmatched. The CDR3 totals 17 residues. The CDR3 DNA sequence: TGTGCCAGCAGCTTAGGGGCCAGCGGGAGGGTCTCCGGGGAGCTGTTTTTT. It codes for CASSLGASGRVSGELFF.

The gene calls are TRBV4-1 and TRBJ2-5; 10 bases agree with TRBD2. The J call may be incorrect, as the DNA end agrees better with TRBJ2-7. The germline gives CDR1 MGHRA, CDR2 YSYEKL. This CDR3 has 17 residues. CDR3: CASSPRTAGGPPYEQYF. As DNA, the CDR3 is TGCGCCAGCAGCCCCCGGACAGCGGGAGGGCCCCCCTACGAGCAGTACTTC.